This T cell receptor (beta chain) comes out of a study of circulating and synovial CD4+ cells in juvenile arthritis. Study observations and caveats: Diversity here was lower than in bulk blood CD4 cells. Circulating pathogenic-like and bulk T cells looked alike by Vbeta family usage. Circulating pathogenic-like lymphocytes shared a substantially higher fraction of CDR3 sequences with synovium than bulk blood.

CDR1 is ENHRY, CDR2 SYGVKD, per germline. The V gene lost 0 bases and the J gene lost 4 bases, with 9 bases spanning the gap. The CDR3 has 14 residues. About this clone: What it binds is not known.

Libraries were prepared by immunoSEQ multiplex PCR; TCRdb keeps only in-frame clonotypes and omits some of them. The data hold a few thousand clones, with roughly 79% observed a single time. This TCR was sampled from a human donor with juvenile idiopathic arthritis. The sample was CD4+ T cells from synovial fluid. The chain employs TRBV10-3 and TRBJ2-5; TRBD2 might be the D (6 bases). The CDR3 sequence: CAISESEAGETQYF. The CDR3 DNA sequence: TGTGCCATCAGTGAGTCGGAAGCGGGAGAGACCCAGTACTTC.